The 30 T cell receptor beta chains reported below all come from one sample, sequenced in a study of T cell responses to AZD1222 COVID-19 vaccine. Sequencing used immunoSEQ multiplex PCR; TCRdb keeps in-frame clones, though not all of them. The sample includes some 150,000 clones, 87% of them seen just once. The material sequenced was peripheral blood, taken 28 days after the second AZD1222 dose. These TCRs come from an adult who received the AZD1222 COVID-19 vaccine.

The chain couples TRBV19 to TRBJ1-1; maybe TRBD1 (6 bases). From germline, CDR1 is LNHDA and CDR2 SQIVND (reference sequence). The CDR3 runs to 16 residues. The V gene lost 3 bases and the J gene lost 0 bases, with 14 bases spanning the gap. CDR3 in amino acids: CASSIKGHPMNTEAFF. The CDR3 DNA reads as TGTGCCAGTAGTATTAAGGGACATCCGATGAACACTGAAGCTTTCTTT.

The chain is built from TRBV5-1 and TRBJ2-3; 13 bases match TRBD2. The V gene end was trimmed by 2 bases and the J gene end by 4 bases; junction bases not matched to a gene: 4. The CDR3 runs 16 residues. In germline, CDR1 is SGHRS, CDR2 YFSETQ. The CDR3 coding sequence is TGCGCCAGCAGCTTAGGGACTAGCGGGATATCAGATACGCAGTATTTT. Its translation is CASSLGTSGISDTQYF.

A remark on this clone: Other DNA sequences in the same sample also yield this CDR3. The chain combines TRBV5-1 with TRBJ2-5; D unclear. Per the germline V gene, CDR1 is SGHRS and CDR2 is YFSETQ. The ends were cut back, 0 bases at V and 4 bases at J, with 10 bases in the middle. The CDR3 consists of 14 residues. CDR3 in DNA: TGCGCCAGCAGCTTGGGGGGTAGTGGAGAGACCCAGTACTTC. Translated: CASSLGGSGETQYF. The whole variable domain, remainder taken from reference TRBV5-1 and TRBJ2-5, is KAGVTQTPRYLIKTRGQQVTLSCSPISGHRSVSWYQQTPGQGLQFLFEYFSETQRNKGNFPGRFSGRQFSNSRSEMNVSTLELGDSALYLCASSLGGSGETQYFGPGTRLLVL.

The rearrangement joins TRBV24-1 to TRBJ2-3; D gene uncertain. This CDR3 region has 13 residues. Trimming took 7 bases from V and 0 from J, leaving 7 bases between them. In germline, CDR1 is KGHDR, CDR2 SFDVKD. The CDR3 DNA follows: TGTGCCACCAGGGAACATAGCACAGATACGCAGTATTTT. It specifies CATREHSTDTQYF.

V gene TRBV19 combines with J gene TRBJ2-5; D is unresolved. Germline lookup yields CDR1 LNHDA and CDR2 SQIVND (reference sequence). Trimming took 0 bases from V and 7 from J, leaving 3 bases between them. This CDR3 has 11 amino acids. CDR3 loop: CASSIDGTQYF. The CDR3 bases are TGTGCCAGTAGTATAGATGGGACCCAGTACTTC.

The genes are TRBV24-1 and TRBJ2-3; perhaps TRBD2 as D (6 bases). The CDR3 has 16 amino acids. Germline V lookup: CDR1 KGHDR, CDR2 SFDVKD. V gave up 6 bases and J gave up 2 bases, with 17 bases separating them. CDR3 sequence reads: CATSPAGRTSTDTQYF. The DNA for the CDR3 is TGTGCCACCAGTCCGGCGGGGAGGACTTCCACAGATACGCAGTATTTT.

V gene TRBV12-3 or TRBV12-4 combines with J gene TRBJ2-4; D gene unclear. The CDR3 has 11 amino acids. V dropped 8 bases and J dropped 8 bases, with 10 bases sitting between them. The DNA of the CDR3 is TGTGCCAGCGGGCAAGGTGACATTCAGTACTTC. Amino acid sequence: CASGQGDIQYF.

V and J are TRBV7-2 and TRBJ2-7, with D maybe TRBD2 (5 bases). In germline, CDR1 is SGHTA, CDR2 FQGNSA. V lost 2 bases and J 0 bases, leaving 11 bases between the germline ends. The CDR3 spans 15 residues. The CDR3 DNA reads TGTGCCAGCAGCTTAAGTTTAGCGCTCTCCTACGAGCAGTACTTC. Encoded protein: CASSLSLALSYEQYF.

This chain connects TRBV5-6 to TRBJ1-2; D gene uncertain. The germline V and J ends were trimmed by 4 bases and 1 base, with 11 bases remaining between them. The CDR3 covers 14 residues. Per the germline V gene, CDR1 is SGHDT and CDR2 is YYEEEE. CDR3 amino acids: CASSRQRNNYGYTF. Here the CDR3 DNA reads TGTGCCAGCAGCCGGCAACGGAATAACTATGGCTACACCTTC.

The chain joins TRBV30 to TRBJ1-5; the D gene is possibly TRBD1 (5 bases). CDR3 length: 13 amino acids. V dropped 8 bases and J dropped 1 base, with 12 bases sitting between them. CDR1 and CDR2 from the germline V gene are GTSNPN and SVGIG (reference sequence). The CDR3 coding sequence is TGTGCCGCAGAGCAGGGAAGCAATCAGCCCCAGCATTTT. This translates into CAAEQGSNQPQHF.

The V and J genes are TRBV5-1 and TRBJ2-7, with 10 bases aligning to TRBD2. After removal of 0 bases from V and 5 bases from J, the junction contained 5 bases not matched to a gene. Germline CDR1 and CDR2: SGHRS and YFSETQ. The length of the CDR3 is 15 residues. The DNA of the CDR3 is TGCGCCAGCAGCTTGGTCGGGACTAGCGTCGACGAGCAGTACTTC. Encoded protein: CASSLVGTSVDEQYF. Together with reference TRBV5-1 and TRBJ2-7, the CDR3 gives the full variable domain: KAGVTQTPRYLIKTRGQQVTLSCSPISGHRSVSWYQQTPGQGLQFLFEYFSETQRNKGNFPGRFSGRQFSNSRSEMNVSTLELGDSALYLCASSLVGTSVDEQYFGPGTRLTVT.

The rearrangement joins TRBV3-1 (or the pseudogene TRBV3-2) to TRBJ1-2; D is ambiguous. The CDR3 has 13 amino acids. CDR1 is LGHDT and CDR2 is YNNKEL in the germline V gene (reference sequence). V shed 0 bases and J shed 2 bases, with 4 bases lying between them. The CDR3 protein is CASSQEGNYGYTF. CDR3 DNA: TGTGCCAGCAGCCAAGAGGGAAACTATGGCTACACCTTC.

Here the CDR3 reads CASRAAGKHRSGYTF. CDR3 nucleotide sequence: TGTGCCAGTAGGGCGGCGGGCAAGCATCGTTCCGGCTACACCTTC. This chain uses TRBV19 with TRBJ1-2; no clear D. The germline V gene encodes CDR1 LNHDA and CDR2 SQIVND (reference sequence). This CDR3 has 15 amino acids. Trimming took off 6 bases at V and 8 bases at J, with 22 bases between the two ends.

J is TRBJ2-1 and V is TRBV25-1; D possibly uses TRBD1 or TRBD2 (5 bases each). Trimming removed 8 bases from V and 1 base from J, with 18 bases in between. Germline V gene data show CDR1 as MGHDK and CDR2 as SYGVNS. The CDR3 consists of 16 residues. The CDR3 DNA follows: TGTGCCAGCCTTGGTGGGGGTGGGATTTCCTACAATGAGCAGTTCTTC. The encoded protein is CASLGGGGISYNEQFF.

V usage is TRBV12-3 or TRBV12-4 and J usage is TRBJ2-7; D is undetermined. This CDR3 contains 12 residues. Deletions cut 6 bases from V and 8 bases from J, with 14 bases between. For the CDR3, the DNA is TGTGCCAGCAGCCCCATTGGGATCCAGCAGTACTTC. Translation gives CASSPIGIQQYF.

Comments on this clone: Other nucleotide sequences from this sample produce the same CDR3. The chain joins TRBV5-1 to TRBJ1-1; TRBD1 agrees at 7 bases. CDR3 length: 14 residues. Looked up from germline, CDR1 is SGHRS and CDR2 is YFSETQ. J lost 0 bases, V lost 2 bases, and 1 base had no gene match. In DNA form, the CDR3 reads TGCGCCAGCAGCTTACAGGGGATGAACACTGAAGCTTTCTTT. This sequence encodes CASSLQGMNTEAFF.

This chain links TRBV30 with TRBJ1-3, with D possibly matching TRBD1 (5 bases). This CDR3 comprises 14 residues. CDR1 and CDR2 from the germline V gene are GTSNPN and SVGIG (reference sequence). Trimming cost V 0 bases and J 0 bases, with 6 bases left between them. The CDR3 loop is CAWSVGDSGNTIYF. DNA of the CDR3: TGTGCCTGGAGTGTAGGGGACTCTGGAAACACCATATATTTT.

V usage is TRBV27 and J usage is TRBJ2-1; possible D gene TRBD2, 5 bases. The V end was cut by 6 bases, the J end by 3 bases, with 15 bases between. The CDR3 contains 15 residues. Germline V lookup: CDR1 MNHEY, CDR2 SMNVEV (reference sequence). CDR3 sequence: CASSLAGTNYNEQFF. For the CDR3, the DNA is TGTGCCAGCAGCCTGGCGGGCACCAACTACAATGAGCAGTTCTTC.

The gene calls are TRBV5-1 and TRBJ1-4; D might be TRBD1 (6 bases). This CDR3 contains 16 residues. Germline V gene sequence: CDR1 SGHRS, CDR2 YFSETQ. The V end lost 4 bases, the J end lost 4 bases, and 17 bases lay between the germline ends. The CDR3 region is CASSLGRGQSNEKLFF. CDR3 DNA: TGCGCCAGCAGCCTTGGGCGGGGGCAAAGTAATGAAAAACTGTTTTTT.

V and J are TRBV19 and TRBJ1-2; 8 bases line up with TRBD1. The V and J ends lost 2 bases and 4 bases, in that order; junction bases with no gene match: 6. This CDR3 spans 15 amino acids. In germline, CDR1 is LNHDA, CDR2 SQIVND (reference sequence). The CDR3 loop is CASSIPGQGIYGYTF. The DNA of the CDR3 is TGTGCCAGTAGTATACCCGGACAGGGAATCTATGGCTACACCTTC.

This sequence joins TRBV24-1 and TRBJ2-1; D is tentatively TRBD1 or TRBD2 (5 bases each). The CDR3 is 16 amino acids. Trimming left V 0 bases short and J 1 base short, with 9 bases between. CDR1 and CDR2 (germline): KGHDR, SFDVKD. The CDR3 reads CATSDLRGESYNEQFF. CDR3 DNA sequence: TGTGCCACCAGTGATTTGAGAGGGGAGTCCTACAATGAGCAGTTCTTC.

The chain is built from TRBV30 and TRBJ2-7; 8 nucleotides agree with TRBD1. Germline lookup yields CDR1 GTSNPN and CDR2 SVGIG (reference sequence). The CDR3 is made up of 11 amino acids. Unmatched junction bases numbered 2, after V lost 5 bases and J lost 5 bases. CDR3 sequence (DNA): TGTGCCTGGGGACAGGGCCACGAGCAGTACTTC. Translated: CAWGQGHEQYF.

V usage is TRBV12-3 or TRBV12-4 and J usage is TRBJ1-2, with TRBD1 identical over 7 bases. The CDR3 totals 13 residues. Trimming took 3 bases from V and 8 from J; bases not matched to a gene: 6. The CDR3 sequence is CASSLDRTGGYTF. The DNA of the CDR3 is TGTGCCAGCAGTTTGGACAGGACGGGCGGCTACACCTTC.

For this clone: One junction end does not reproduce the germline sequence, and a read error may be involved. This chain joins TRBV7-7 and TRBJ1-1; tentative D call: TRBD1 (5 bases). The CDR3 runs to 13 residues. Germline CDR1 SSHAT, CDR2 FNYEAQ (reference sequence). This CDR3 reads CASSRDRNTEAFF. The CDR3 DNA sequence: TGTGCTAGCAGCCGTGACAGAAACACTGAAGCTTTCTTT.

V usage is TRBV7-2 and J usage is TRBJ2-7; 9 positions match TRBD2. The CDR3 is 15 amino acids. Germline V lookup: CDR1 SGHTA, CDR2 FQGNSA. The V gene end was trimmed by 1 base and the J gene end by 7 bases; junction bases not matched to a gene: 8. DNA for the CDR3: TGTGCCAGCAGCTTAGGATTGGCGGGAGGGTGGGAGCAGTACTTC. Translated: CASSLGLAGGWEQYF.

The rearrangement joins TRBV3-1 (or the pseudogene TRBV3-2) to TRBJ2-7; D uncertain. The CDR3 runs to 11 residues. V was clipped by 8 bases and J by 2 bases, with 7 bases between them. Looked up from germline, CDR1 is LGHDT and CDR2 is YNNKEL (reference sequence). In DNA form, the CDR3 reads TGTGCCAGCGACATACCCTACGAGCAGTACTTC. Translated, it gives CASDIPYEQYF.

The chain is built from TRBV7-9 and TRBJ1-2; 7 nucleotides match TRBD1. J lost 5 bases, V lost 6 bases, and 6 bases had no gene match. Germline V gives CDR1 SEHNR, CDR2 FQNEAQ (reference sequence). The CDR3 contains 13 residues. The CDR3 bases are TGTGCCAGCAGACCCGGGACAGAATATGGCTACACCTTC. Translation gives CASRPGTEYGYTF.

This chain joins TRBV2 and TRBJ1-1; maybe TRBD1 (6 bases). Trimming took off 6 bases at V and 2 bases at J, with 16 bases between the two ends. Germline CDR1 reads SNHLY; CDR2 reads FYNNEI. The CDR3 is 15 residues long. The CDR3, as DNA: TGTGCCAGCAGCCGGGGAGGGACAACCAACACTGAAGCTTTCTTT. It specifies CASSRGGTTNTEAFF. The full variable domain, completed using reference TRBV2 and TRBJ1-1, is EPEVTQTPSHQVTQMGQEVILRCVPISNHLYFYWYRQILGQKVEFLVSFYNNEISEKSEIFDDQFSVERPDGSNFTLKIRSTKLEDSAMYFCASSRGGTTNTEAFFGQGTRLTVV.

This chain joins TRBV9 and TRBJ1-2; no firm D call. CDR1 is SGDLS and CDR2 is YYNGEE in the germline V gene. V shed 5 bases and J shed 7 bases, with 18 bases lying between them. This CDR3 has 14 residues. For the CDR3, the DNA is TGTGCCAGCAGGTCGTCTGTCCTGTTGAGTGGCTACACCTTC. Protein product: CASRSSVLLSGYTF.

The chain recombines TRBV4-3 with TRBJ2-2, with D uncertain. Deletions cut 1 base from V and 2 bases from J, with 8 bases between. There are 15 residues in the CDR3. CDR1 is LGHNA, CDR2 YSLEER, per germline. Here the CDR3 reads CASSQGSVNTGELFF. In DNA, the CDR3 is TGCGCCAGCAGCCAAGGATCCGTTAACACCGGGGAGCTGTTTTTT.